This entry lists 6 T cell receptor beta chains sequenced from one sample in a study of cytomegalovirus exposure and HLA in healthy donors. PCR used 60 Vbeta primers and 13 Jbeta primers. The assay was immunoSEQ multiplex PCR, and TCRdb's table has in-frame clones only and misses some. The sample has approximately 120,000 clones, 74% seen once; the top ten hold 4% to 4.5%. The sequencing sample was made of PBMCs. The receptor set was obtained from a woman aged 45-60 years in good health and CMV-seropositive.

The CDR3 DNA follows: TGCGCCAGCAGCTTTGCCGAAGACAGGGGGCGAGGTGGCTACACCTTC. Translation: CASSFAEDRGRGGYTF. The chain has TRBV4-3 and TRBJ1-2; TRBD1 agrees at 10 bases. J gave up 7 bases and V 5 bases, and 13 bases lay outside the gene matches. Germline-derived CDR1 and CDR2 are LGHNA and YSLEER. This CDR3 has 16 amino acids.

This clone was seen more than once but under ten times. The chain carries TRBV6-1 and TRBJ2-7; 7 bases are shared with TRBD1. Trimming removed 5 bases from V and 4 bases from J; junction bases left unmatched: 8. Germline V CDR1 and CDR2: MNHNS, SASEGT. The length of the CDR3 is 14 residues. The CDR3 DNA sequence: TGTGCCAGCAGTTTTGACAGGGACCAATACGAGCAGTACTTC. It is translated as CASSFDRDQYEQYF.

CDR3 in DNA: TGTGCCAGCAGTACAAGGGGAAGGACTGAAGCTTTCTTT. Translating it yields CASSTRGRTEAFF. The V call is TRBV27, the J call TRBJ1-1, with D possibly being TRBD1 (5 bases). The V gene lost 5 bases and the J gene lost 5 bases, with 12 bases spanning the gap. The CDR3 length is 13 residues. CDR1 is MNHEY, CDR2 SMNVEV, per germline (reference sequence).

The chain couples TRBV7-6 to TRBJ1-3; D uncertain. This CDR3 spans 16 amino acids. Germline assignment: CDR1 SGHVS and CDR2 FNYEAQ. V lost 2 bases, J lost 2 bases, and 13 bases lay in between. CDR3: CASSLFGDRAGNTIYF. The CDR3 bases are TGTGCCAGCAGCTTATTCGGAGATCGGGCTGGAAACACCATATATTTT.

This chain links TRBV9 with TRBJ1-3; D unresolved. The CDR3 is made up of 12 amino acids. Germline CDR1 and CDR2: SGDLS and YYNGEE. The V gene lost 3 bases and the J gene lost 9 bases, with 10 bases spanning the gap. CDR3 nucleotides: TGTGCCAGCAGCGCGGTCCTCGGCACCATATATTTT. Residues: CASSAVLGTIYF.

This clone was counted once. V is TRBV9 and J is TRBJ1-4; D might be TRBD1 (6 bases). The CDR3 extends over 14 amino acids. CDR1 and CDR2 (germline): SGDLS, YYNGEE. Trimming removed 2 bases at V and 5 bases at J, with 10 bases between. In DNA form, the CDR3 reads TGTGCCAGCAGCGTCGGGACACACAATGAAAAACTGTTTTTT. Translating it yields CASSVGTHNEKLFF.